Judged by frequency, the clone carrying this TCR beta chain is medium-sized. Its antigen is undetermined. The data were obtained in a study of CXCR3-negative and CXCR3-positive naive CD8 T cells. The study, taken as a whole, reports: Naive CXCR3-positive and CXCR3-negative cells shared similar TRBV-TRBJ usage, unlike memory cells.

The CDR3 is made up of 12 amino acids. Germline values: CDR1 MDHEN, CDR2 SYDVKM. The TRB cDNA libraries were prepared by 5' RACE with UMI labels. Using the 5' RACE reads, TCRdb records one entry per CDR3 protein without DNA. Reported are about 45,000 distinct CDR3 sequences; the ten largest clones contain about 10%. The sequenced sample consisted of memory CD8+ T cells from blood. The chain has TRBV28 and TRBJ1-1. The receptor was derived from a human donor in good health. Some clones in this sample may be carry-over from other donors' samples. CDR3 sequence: CASREDHTEAFF.